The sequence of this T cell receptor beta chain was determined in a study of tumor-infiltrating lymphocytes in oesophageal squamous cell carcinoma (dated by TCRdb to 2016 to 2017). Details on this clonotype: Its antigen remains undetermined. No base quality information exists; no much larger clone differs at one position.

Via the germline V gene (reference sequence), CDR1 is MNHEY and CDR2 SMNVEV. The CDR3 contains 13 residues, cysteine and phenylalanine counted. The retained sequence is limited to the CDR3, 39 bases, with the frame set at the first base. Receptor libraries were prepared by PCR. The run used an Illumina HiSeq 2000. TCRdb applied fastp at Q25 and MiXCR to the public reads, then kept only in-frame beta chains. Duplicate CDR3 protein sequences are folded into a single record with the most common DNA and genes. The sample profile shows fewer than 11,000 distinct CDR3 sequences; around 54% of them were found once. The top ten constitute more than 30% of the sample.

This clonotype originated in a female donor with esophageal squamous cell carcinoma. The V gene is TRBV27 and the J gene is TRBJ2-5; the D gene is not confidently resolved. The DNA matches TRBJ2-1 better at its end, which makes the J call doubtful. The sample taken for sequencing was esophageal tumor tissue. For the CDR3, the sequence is CASKALTYNEQFF. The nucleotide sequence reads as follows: TGTGCCAGCAAGGCACTTACCTACAATGAGCAGTTCTTC.